In this sample, the clone carrying this T cell receptor (beta chain) turned up many times. Its antigen is currently unknown. This entry belongs to a study of human T cells and chemical hapten exposure. Study summary: DPC at 0.01% went onto the upper back in patch tests, read at 6 days.

CDR3 length equals 11 residues. CDR1 and CDR2 from the germline V gene are MNHEY and SMNVEV (reference sequence). The V and J ends lost 1 base and 7 bases respectively, with 5 bases between them. Time point given: patch test 1, 2 weeks after DPC sensitization. Treatment: therapeutic diphenylcyclopropenone sensitization with weekly scalp DPC. The study extracted total RNA from unfractionated whole blood. TCRdb passed the RACE reads through MiXCR, listing each CDR3 protein once. The table lists around 120,000 distinct CDR3 sequences, around an eighth of them singletons. Findings and caveats of the study: Compared with pre-sensitization or healthy control sets, expanded TCRs clustered more. Alopecia affected the donors, so their immune response may differ from healthy people's.

The chain combines TRBV27 with TRBJ2-7; D call uncertain. The material was whole blood, obtained in connection with sensitization to the hapten diphenylcyclopropenone (DPC). This TCR came from a woman between 50 and 59 years old with alopecia areata. Some clones in this sample may be carry-over from other donors' samples. CDR3 nucleotide sequence: TGTGCCAGCAGTTTATTTGGAGAGCAGTACTTC. The encoded protein is CASSLFGEQYF.